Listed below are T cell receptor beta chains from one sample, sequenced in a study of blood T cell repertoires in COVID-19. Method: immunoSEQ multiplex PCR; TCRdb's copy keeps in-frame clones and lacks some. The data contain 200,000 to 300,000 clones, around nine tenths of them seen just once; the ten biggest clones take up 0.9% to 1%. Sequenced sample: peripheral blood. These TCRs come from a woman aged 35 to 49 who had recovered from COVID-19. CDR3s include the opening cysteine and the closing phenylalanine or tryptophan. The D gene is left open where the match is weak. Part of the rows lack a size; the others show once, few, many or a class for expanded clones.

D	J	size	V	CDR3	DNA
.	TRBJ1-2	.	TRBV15	CATSAGGSAYGYTF	TGTGCCACCAGCGCGGGGGGGTCAGCCTATGGCTACACCTTC
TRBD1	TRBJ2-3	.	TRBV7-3	CASSPHLGAGQGVADTQYF	TGTGCCAGCAGCCCCCATCTAGGGGCGGGACAGGGAGTCGCAGATACGCAGTATTTT
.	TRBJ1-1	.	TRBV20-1	CSASPFTGRGF	TGCAGTGCTAGCCCGTTTACCGGCCGGGGTTTT
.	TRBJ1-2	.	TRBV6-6	CASSADRTYGYTF	TGTGCCAGCAGCGCCGACAGGACTTATGGCTACACCTTC
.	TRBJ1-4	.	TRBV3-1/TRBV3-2	CASSHRQVGEKLFF	TGTGCCAGCAGCCACCGACAGGTGGGGGAAAAACTGTTTTTT
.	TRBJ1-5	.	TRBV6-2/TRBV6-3	CASSYSSAVGGQPQHF	TGTGCCAGCAGTTACTCGTCAGCGGTCGGGGGTCAGCCCCAGCATTTT
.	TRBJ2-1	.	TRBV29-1	CSAREGAEQFF	TGCAGCGCCCGGGAGGGGGCTGAGCAGTTCTTC
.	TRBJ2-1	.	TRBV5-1	CASSLEFGGSYNEQFF	TGCGCCAGCAGCTTGGAGTTCGGGGGCTCCTACAATGAGCAGTTCTTC
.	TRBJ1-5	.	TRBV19	CASSIPSGGASNQPQHF	TGTGCCAGTAGTATCCCGAGCGGGGGCGCTAGCAATCAGCCCCAGCATTTT
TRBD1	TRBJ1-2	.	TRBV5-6	CASSFPGGYGYTF	TGTGCCAGCAGCTTTCCAGGGGGCTATGGCTACACCTTC
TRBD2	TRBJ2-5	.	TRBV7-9	CASSPPTSAQETQYF	TGTGCCAGCAGCCCCCCGACTAGCGCCCAAGAGACCCAGTACTTC
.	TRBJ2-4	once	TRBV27	CASSPRVLAKNIQYF	TGTGCCAGCAGCCCCAGGGTTTTAGCCAAAAACATTCAGTACTTC
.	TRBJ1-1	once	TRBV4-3	CASSQKRRGTEAFF	TGCGCCAGCAGCCAAAAGCGGAGGGGCACTGAAGCTTTCTTT
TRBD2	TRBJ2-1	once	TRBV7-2	CASSPRWREGGEQFF	TGTGCCAGCAGCCCGCGGTGGCGGGAGGGGGGTGAGCAGTTCTTC
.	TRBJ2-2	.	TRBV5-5	CASSLANTGELFF	TGTGCCAGCAGCCTAGCGAACACCGGGGAGCTGTTTTTT
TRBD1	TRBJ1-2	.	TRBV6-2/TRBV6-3	CASSNAGTGVYGYTF	TGTGCCAGCAGTAACGCGGGGACAGGGGTCTATGGCTACACCTTC
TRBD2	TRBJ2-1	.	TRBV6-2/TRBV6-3	CASSYPPLAGASYNEQFF	TGTGCCAGCAGTTACCCCCCCCTAGCGGGGGCTTCCTACAATGAGCAGTTCTTC
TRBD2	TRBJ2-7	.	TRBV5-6	CASSLWLAGGKQYF	TGTGCCAGCAGCTTGTGGCTAGCGGGGGGTAAGCAGTACTTC
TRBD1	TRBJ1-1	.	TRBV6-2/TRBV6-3	CASSLPGQGKNTEAFF	TGTGCCAGCAGTTTACCCGGACAGGGGAAGAACACTGAAGCTTTCTTT
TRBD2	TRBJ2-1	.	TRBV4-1	CASSQGLAGAYEQFF	TGCGCCAGCAGCCAAGGACTAGCGGGAGCGTATGAGCAGTTCTTC
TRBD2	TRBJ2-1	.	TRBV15	CATSRDRVSGGQQFF	TGTGCCACCAGCAGAGATCGGGTAAGCGGGGGCCAGCAGTTCTTC
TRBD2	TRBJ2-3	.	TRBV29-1	CSVGTSRDTQYF	TGCAGCGTTGGGACTAGCAGGGATACGCAGTATTTT
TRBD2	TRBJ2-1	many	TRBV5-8	CASSYPTLAGGQYNEQFF	TGTGCCAGCAGCTACCCTACACTAGCGGGAGGGCAGTACAATGAGCAGTTCTTC
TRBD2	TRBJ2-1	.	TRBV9	CASSVGLAGGGEEQFF	TGTGCCAGCAGCGTAGGCCTAGCGGGAGGGGGCGAGGAGCAGTTCTTC
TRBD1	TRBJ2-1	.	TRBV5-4	CASSRPTGAPAYNEQFF	TGTGCCAGCAGCCGACCCACAGGGGCCCCCGCATACAATGAGCAGTTCTTC
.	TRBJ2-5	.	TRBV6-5	CASSYGGTAQRETQYF	TGTGCCAGCAGTTACGGGGGGACAGCTCAACGGGAGACCCAGTACTTC
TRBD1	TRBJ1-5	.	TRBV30	CAWSGDSHNQPQHF	TGTGCCTGGAGTGGGGACAGCCACAATCAGCCCCAGCATTTT
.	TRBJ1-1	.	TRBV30	CAWSVSTEAFF	TGTGCCTGGAGTGTTTCGACTGAAGCTTTCTTT
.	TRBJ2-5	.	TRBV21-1	CASSQRGTHLQETQYF	TGTGCCAGCAGCCAAAGGGGGACCCACCTCCAAGAGACCCAGTACTTC
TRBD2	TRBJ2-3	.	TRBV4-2	CASSQDRGGLATTGDTQYF	TGTGCCAGCAGCCAAGACAGGGGAGGACTAGCAACAACGGGAGATACGCAGTATTTT
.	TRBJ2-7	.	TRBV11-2	CASSSTYEQYF	TGTGCCAGCAGCTCCACCTACGAGCAGTACTTC
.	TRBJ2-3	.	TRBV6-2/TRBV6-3	CASSYPIAARTDTQYF	TGTGCCAGCAGTTACCCAATAGCGGCCCGCACAGATACGCAGTATTTT
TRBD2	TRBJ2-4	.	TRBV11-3	CASSPGGSGLKNIQYF	TGTGCCAGCAGCCCCGGTGGTAGCGGGCTAAAAAACATTCAGTACTTC
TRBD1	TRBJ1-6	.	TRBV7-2	CASSLRTGGSYNSPLHF	TGTGCCAGCAGCCTCCGGACAGGGGGGTCCTATAATTCACCCCTCCACTTT
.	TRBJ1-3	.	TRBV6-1	CASPNGEGNTIYF	TGTGCCAGCCCAAATGGGGAGGGAAACACCATATATTTT
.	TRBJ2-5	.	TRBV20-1	CSAGEGETQYF	TGCAGTGCTGGCGAGGGAGAGACCCAGTACTTC
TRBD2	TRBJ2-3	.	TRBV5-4	CAIRPGLTDTQYF	TGTGCTATCAGACCGGGACTAACAGATACGCAGTATTTT
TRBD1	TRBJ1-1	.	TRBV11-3	CASSLGTALNTEAFF	TGTGCCAGCAGCTTGGGGACAGCGTTGAACACTGAAGCTTTCTTT
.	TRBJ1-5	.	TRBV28	CASSLWQGGGGNQPQHF	TGTGCCAGCAGTTTATGGCAGGGAGGGGGTGGCAATCAGCCCCAGCATTTT
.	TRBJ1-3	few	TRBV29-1	CSVEDRRTAGNTIYF	TGCAGCGTTGAAGATCGGAGGACCGCTGGAAACACCATATATTTT
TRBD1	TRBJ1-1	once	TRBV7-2	CASSSQGAGDTEAFF	TGTGCCAGCAGCTCCCAGGGGGCGGGGGACACTGAAGCTTTCTTT
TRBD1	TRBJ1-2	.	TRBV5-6	CASSRQGPSNYGYTF	TGTGCCAGCAGCAGACAGGGGCCCTCTAACTATGGCTACACCTTC
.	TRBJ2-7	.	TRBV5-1	CASRPGVEHEQYF	TGCGCCAGCAGGCCAGGGGTGGAACACGAGCAGTACTTC
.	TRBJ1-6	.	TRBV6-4	CASSDSGGGGSPLHF	TGTGCCAGCAGTGACTCGGGTGGCGGGGGCTCACCCCTCCACTTT
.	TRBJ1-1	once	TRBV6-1	CASSENTNTEAFF	TGTGCCAGCAGTGAAAATACAAACACTGAAGCTTTCTTT
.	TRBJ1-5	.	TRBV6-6	CASSQGGNQPQHF	TGTGCCAGCAGCCAGGGAGGGAATCAGCCCCAGCATTTT
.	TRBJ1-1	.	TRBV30	CAWSPPRNTEAFF	TGTGCCTGGAGCCCCCCCCGGAACACTGAAGCTTTCTTT
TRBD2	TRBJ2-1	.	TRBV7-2	CASSPTSGKQFF	TGTGCCAGCAGCCCGACTAGCGGAAAGCAGTTCTTC
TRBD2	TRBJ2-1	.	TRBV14	CASSQGGLPELQFF	TGTGCCAGCAGCCAAGGGGGACTACCAGAACTTCAGTTCTTC
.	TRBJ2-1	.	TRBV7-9	CASTPSDEQFF	TGTGCCAGCACCCCCAGTGATGAGCAGTTCTTC
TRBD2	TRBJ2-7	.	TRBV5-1	CASSKTSGTSYEQYF	TGCGCCAGCAGCAAAACTAGCGGGACCTCCTACGAGCAGTACTTC
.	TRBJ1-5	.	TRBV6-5	CASSLRGQPQHF	TGTGCCAGCAGCCTCAGGGGCCAGCCCCAGCATTTT
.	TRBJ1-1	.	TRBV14	CASSQVSGGGTEAFF	TGTGCCAGCAGCCAAGTTTCAGGTGGGGGGACTGAAGCTTTCTTT
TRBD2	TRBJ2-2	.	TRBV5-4	CASSPGRANTGELFF	TGTGCCAGCAGCCCAGGGAGGGCCAACACCGGGGAGCTGTTTTTT